Following are 30 T cell receptor beta chains from one sample sequenced in a study of T-cell reconstitution after alpha-beta-depleted transplantation in children (dated by TCRdb to 2015 to 2016). The receptor library was made with PCR. Sequencing was performed on an Illumina HiSeq 2500. To normalize quantification of the TCRbeta repertoire, the TCR libraries were built with molecular barcoding that relied on unique molecular identifiers. Through fastp at Q25 and MiXCR, TCRdb rebuilt clones from the public reads, retaining in-frame beta chains. Rows merge per CDR3 protein into single entries with the most common DNA and genes. This sample has over 150,000 distinct CDR3 sequences in its table, and approximately 14% of those were observed once. Roughly an eighth of the sample is in the top ten clones. The sequencing here drew on PBMCs from the stem cell graft donor, taken from the stem cell graft. The receptors were gathered from a human donor who donated a stem cell graft to a child with acute lymphoblastic leukemia.

This clonotype was counted ten times or more. The gene calls are TRBV7-2 and TRBJ2-7; 7 bases fit TRBD2. V trimming: 2 bases; J trimming: 0 bases; junction bases outside the gene matches: 4. The CDR3 is 15 residues long. Germline V gene lookup returns CDR1 SGHTA and CDR2 FQGNSA. The CDR3 DNA follows: TGTGCCAGCAGCTTACAGGCTAGCGGCTCCTACGAGCAGTACTTC. This sequence encodes CASSLQASGSYEQYF.

This clonotype was recorded at least ten times. This chain joins TRBV3-1 and TRBJ2-7; D ambiguous. The germline V gene encodes CDR1 LGHDT and CDR2 YNNKEL (reference sequence). V gave up 0 bases and J gave up 3 bases, with 6 bases separating them. The CDR3 consists of 13 residues. The CDR3 region is CASSQDLHYEQYF. CDR3 sequence (DNA): TGTGCCAGCAGCCAAGATTTGCACTACGAGCAGTACTTC.

In this sample, this clonotype turned up a few times. The chain carries TRBV24-1 and TRBJ2-3, with 7 bases lining up with TRBD2. CDR1 and CDR2 from the germline V gene are KGHDR and SFDVKD. This CDR3 region has 16 residues. The ends lost 3 bases at V and 7 bases at J; junction bases unmatched: 12. The CDR3: CATSDRTSATGYTQYF. CDR3 in DNA: TGTGCCACCAGTGATCGAACTAGCGCCACGGGATATACGCAGTATTTT.

This clonotype was seen many times. The chain has TRBV12-3 or TRBV12-4 and TRBJ2-7; 9 positions agree with TRBD1. V was pared by 5 bases and J by 2 bases, with 7 bases of the junction left unmatched. The CDR3 extends over 15 amino acids. This CDR3 is CASSQLDRGAYEQYF. The CDR3 DNA is TGTGCCAGCAGTCAGCTGGACAGGGGAGCCTACGAGCAGTACTTC.

The chain employs TRBV20-1 and TRBJ2-1, with a possible D match to TRBD2 (6 bases). The germline V and J ends were trimmed by 6 bases and 6 bases, with 9 bases remaining between them. There are 11 residues in the CDR3. CDR1 DFQATT and CDR2 SNEGSKA come from the germline V gene (reference sequence). The CDR3 DNA reads TGCAGTGCCGGAGGGGTCAATGAGCAGTTCTTC. It yields the protein CSAGGVNEQFF.

This clonotype was seen many times. V and J are TRBV25-1 and TRBJ1-1, with 9 bases fitting TRBD1. V was pared by 5 bases and J by 4 bases, with 11 bases of the junction left unmatched. There are 16 residues in the CDR3. Per germline, CDR1 MGHDK and CDR2 SYGVNS. CDR3 coding DNA: TGTGCCAGCAGTCCTTCGACAGGGGGTGGAGGCACTGAAGCTTTCTTT. Encoded protein: CASSPSTGGGGTEAFF.

This clonotype was observed many times. The DNA of the CDR3 is TGTGCCAGCAGTGAGAGAGGGACCCAGTACTTC. Protein sequence: CASSERGTQYF. This rearrangement joins TRBV27 to TRBJ2-5; D is undetermined. The germline CDR1 and CDR2 sequences are MNHEY and SMNVEV (reference sequence). V lost 5 bases and J lost 7, with 8 bases in between. CDR3 size: 11 residues.

Ten or more counts support this clonotype. This chain links TRBV29-1 with TRBJ2-6, with D hard to call. V was shortened by 4 bases and J by 2 bases, with 9 bases between the two germline ends. The CDR3 is 14 amino acids. Per the germline V gene, CDR1 is SQVTM and CDR2 is ANQGSEA. CDR3 DNA: TGCAGCGTTGGTTGGGGTACTGGGGCCAACGTCCTGACTTTC. Residues: CSVGWGTGANVLTF.

This clonotype was picked up a small number of times. The chain carries TRBV6-5 and TRBJ1-2, with D perhaps TRBD1 (5 bases). V lost 1 base and J 4 bases, leaving 10 bases between the germline ends. Germline values: CDR1 MNHEY, CDR2 SVGAGI. The CDR3 has 14 residues. DNA of the CDR3: TGTGCCAGCAGTTACTTGGGACGGGCCTATGGCTACACCTTC. This translates into CASSYLGRAYGYTF.

This clonotype was found many times. V usage is TRBV6-1 and J usage is TRBJ1-5, with TRBD1 as a possible D gene (6 bases). V shed 10 bases and J shed 2 bases, with 12 bases lying between them. The V gene's germline CDR1 is MNHNS and CDR2 SASEGT. This CDR3 has 13 amino acids. CDR3 nucleotide sequence: TGTGCCAATACAGGGTGGGGCAATCAGCCCCAGCATTTT. Translating gives CANTGWGNQPQHF.

Many counts were recorded for this clonotype. The chain uses TRBV25-1 and TRBJ1-1; D is unresolved. V was trimmed by 3 bases and J by 6 bases, leaving 23 bases between them. This CDR3 has 17 amino acids. Germline V lookup: CDR1 MGHDK, CDR2 SYGVNS. DNA of the CDR3: TGTGCCAGCAGTGACCGCGAATGGGGTTTTCGTGGGGCTGAAGCTTTCTTT. Its translation: CASSDREWGFRGAEAFF.

The chain couples TRBV19 to TRBJ2-1; no clear D gene. The CDR3 has 19 amino acids. Germline CDR1 reads LNHDA; CDR2 reads SQIVND (reference sequence). Trimming stripped 3 bases from V and 3 bases from J, with 24 bases between. The CDR3 DNA follows: TGTGCCAGTAGTATCCCCGGTCCCAACTATGGGTGGGGCTACAATGAGCAGTTCTTC. Translating gives CASSIPGPNYGWGYNEQFF.

At least ten counts were recorded for this clonotype. V usage is TRBV5-1 and J usage is TRBJ1-1; 8 bases agree with TRBD1. Per germline, CDR1 SGHRS and CDR2 YFSETQ. Trimming took 4 bases from V and 6 from J; bases not matched to a gene: 8. This CDR3 has 14 residues. Written as DNA, the CDR3 is TGCGCCAGCAGCCGGCAGGGGGCGGCGGCTGAAGCTTTCTTT. This sequence encodes CASSRQGAAAEAFF.

A few counts support this clonotype. The chain couples TRBV5-1 to TRBJ2-2, with TRBD1 identical over 9 bases. The CDR3 runs to 16 residues. With V trimmed by 1 base and J by 4 bases, 5 bases remained unmatched. Per the germline V gene, CDR1 is SGHRS and CDR2 is YFSETQ. CDR3: CASSLTGGSSTGELFF. DNA for the CDR3: TGCGCCAGCAGCTTGACAGGGGGCTCGAGCACCGGGGAGCTGTTTTTT.

As regards this clonotype: A read error may explain this, as a much larger clone is one base away. The chain joins TRBV30 to TRBJ2-3; D may be TRBD2 (5 bases). The CDR3 extends over 13 amino acids. Germline values: CDR1 GTSNPN, CDR2 SVGIG (reference sequence). The CDR3 reads CALSEGQGDTQYF. The CDR3 coding sequence is TGTGCCTTGAGTGAGGGCCAAGGGGATACGCAGTATTTT.

The sample holds many counts of this clonotype. The gene calls are TRBV29-1 and TRBJ2-5, with 9 bases matching TRBD1. Germline lookup yields CDR1 SQVTM and CDR2 ANQGSEA. The V and J ends lost 1 base and 5 bases, in that order; junction bases with no gene match: 11. The CDR3 has 16 amino acids. The CDR3 loop is CSVEGPNRGRRETQYF. The CDR3 DNA sequence: TGCAGCGTTGAAGGCCCAAACAGGGGGCGTCGGGAGACCCAGTACTTC. The entire variable domain, with the rest obtained from reference TRBV29-1 and TRBJ2-5, is as follows: SAVISQKPSRDICQRGTSLTIQCQVDSQVTMMFWYRQQPGQSLTLIATANQGSEATYESGFVIDKFPISRPNLTFSTLTVSNMSPEDSSIYLCSVEGPNRGRRETQYFGPGTRLLVL.

The V gene is TRBV24-1, the J gene TRBJ1-1; D gene uncertain. Trimming removed 1 base from V and 7 bases from J, with 6 bases in between. CDR3 size: 12 residues. From germline, CDR1 is KGHDR and CDR2 SFDVKD. DNA of the CDR3: TGTGCCACCAGTGATTTTCCGAGTGAAGCTTTCTTT. Protein: CATSDFPSEAFF.

The chain has TRBV19 and TRBJ2-6, with D perhaps TRBD1 (5 bases). V dropped 3 bases and J dropped 0 bases, with 12 bases sitting between them. The CDR3 contains 17 residues. Germline V CDR1 and CDR2: LNHDA, SQIVND (reference sequence). The CDR3 here is CASSIRGDSSGANVLTF. CDR3 in DNA: TGTGCCAGTAGTATTAGGGGCGACAGCTCTGGGGCCAACGTCCTGACTTTC.

This clonotype was seen many times. CDR3 region: CASSYTREKGYTF. The CDR3 coding sequence is TGTGCCAGCAGTTACACGAGGGAGAAGGGCTACACCTTC. V and J are TRBV12-3 or TRBV12-4 and TRBJ1-2; D unclear. This CDR3 has 13 residues. V was trimmed by 4 bases and J by 8 bases, leaving 14 bases between them.

Points on this clonotype: An end of the junction does not agree with germline; a read error may underlie this. The chain joins TRBV6-1 to TRBJ1-5; no clear D. The CDR3 loop spans 15 amino acids. Germline CDR1 MNHNS, CDR2 SASEGT. CDR3 protein: CASGEARWTAQPQHF. In DNA form, the CDR3 reads TGTGCCAGCGGTGAGGCCAGGTGGACGGCTCAGCCCCAGCATTTT.

This clonotype was recorded many times. The chain couples TRBV5-5 to TRBJ2-5; 10 bases fit TRBD1. Germline CDR1 reads SGHKS; CDR2 reads YYEKEE (reference sequence). With 3 bases clipped from V and 4 bases from J, the junction kept 6 bases outside the gene matches. The CDR3 has 15 amino acids. The CDR3 nucleotides read TGTGCCAGCAGCTCCCCGACAGGGGGCGTAGAGACCCAGTACTTC. This gives the protein CASSSPTGGVETQYF.

This clonotype was detected many times. This chain's CDR3 is CASKKTGVGTEAFF. Here the CDR3 DNA reads TGCGCCAGCAAAAAGACAGGGGTGGGCACTGAAGCTTTCTTT. V is TRBV5-1 and J is TRBJ1-1; 8 bases fit TRBD1. This CDR3 comprises 14 residues. J was trimmed by 4 bases and V by 6 bases; bases with no gene match: 8. Looked up from germline, CDR1 is SGHRS and CDR2 is YFSETQ.

The chain uses TRBV19 and TRBJ1-1; 7 positions agree with TRBD1. CDR1 and CDR2 (germline): LNHDA, SQIVND (reference sequence). Trimming cost V 2 bases and J 3 bases; bases outside gene matches: 3. The CDR3 has 14 amino acids. CDR3: CASSITGVDTEAFF. For the CDR3, the DNA is TGTGCCAGTAGTATAACAGGGGTTGACACTGAAGCTTTCTTT.

J is TRBJ2-7 and V is TRBV5-1, with D unclear. This CDR3 is built from 12 residues. Per germline, CDR1 SGHRS and CDR2 YFSETQ. The ends were cut back, 2 bases at V and 6 bases at J, with 9 bases in the middle. In DNA form, the CDR3 reads TGCGCCAGCAGCTTTTCTGGCGTCGAGCAGTACTTC. It translates to CASSFSGVEQYF.

The table lists this clonotype with many counts. J is TRBJ2-7 and V is TRBV10-3; D possibly corresponds to TRBD1 (5 bases). CDR3 length equals 12 residues. V was shortened by 3 bases and J by 4 bases, with 7 bases between the two germline ends. Germline CDR1 is ENHRY and CDR2 is SYGVKD. CDR3 sequence reads: CAISDRDYEQYF. The CDR3 nucleotides read TGTGCCATCAGTGACAGGGATTACGAGCAGTACTTC.

This clonotype was recorded many times. The chain combines TRBV20-1 with TRBJ1-1; 8 bases are shared with TRBD1. This CDR3 region has 14 residues. The germline V gene has CDR1 DFQATT and CDR2 SNEGSKA (reference sequence). Losses at the gene ends were 0 bases for V and 5 bases for J; bases not matched to a gene: 5. The CDR3 protein is CSAREQGEWTEAFF. In DNA, the CDR3 is TGCAGTGCTAGAGAACAGGGGGAGTGGACTGAAGCTTTCTTT.

This clonotype has at least ten counts. J is TRBJ2-7 and V is TRBV12-3 or TRBV12-4; D ambiguous. The CDR3 runs 15 residues. Trimming took 6 bases from V and 1 from J, leaving 16 bases between them. The CDR3 protein is CASSLRLSGSYEQYF. CDR3 DNA: TGTGCCAGCAGCCTCCGGTTGTCCGGATCCTACGAGCAGTACTTC.

This clonotype was detected ten times or more. The chain has TRBV20-1 and TRBJ2-1; 14 nucleotides agree with TRBD2. CDR3 size: 15 residues. Trimming at V came to 6 bases and at J to 7 bases, leaving 8 bases not matched to a gene. Germline V lookup: CDR1 DFQATT, CDR2 SNEGSKA (reference sequence). For the CDR3, the DNA is TGCAGTGCCCTACGACTAGCGGGAGGGCCGAATGAGCAGTTCTTC. As protein: CSALRLAGGPNEQFF.

In its sample, this clonotype was seen many times. The chain joins TRBV20-1 to TRBJ2-7, with D unclear. Germline lookup yields CDR1 DFQATT and CDR2 SNEGSKA (reference sequence). The CDR3 extends over 14 amino acids. With 4 bases removed from V and 7 bases from J, the gap between germline ends came to 20 bases. This CDR3 reads CSATVRAQPSEQYF. The CDR3 DNA is TGCAGTGCTACTGTCCGAGCCCAACCCTCGGAGCAGTACTTC.

The chain recombines TRBV5-1 with TRBJ1-6, with D perhaps matching TRBD1 (5 bases). Germline V lookup: CDR1 SGHRS, CDR2 YFSETQ. This CDR3 is 16 amino acids long. Trimming shortened V by 4 bases and J by 10 bases, and 21 bases separated the two germline ends. Here the CDR3 DNA reads TGCGCCAGCAGCACGGGGACTTCTGGAGGAGGGTCACCCCTCCACTTT. Translating it yields CASSTGTSGGGSPLHF.